This T cell receptor beta chain derives from a study of glioma-infiltrating T cells. Amplification of TCR alpha and beta CDR3 regions from RNA used iRepertoire nested multiplex PCR. A single record per CDR3 protein comes from TCRdb applying MiXCR to the multiplex PCR reads. This table has 90,000 to 100,000 distinct CDR3 sequences, 35% to 50% appearing once. V shed 5 bases and J 3 bases; nucleotides not matched to a gene: 5. Germline CDR1 and CDR2: SGHTA and FQGNSA. This CDR3 contains 15 residues. The study, taken as a whole, reports: Tissue and blood shared very few CDR3 sequences. Non-neoplastic patients had below-expected tissue-blood divergence, while all gliomas exceeded expectation.

This clonotype was seen repeatedly, ten times or more. Its antigen is not identified. The sequenced sample was glioma tissue, nonneoplastic brain tissue, or PBMCs (not recorded which). The clonotype originates from a human donor with low-grade glioma or glioblastoma, undergoing nonglioma brain surgery, or in good health (not recorded which). The chain links TRBV7-2 to TRBJ2-2, with TRBD1 identical over 8 bases. The CDR3 region is CASSTGQGHTGELFF. CDR3 coding DNA: TGTGCCAGCAGCACCGGACAGGGTCACACCGGGGAGCTGTTTTTT.